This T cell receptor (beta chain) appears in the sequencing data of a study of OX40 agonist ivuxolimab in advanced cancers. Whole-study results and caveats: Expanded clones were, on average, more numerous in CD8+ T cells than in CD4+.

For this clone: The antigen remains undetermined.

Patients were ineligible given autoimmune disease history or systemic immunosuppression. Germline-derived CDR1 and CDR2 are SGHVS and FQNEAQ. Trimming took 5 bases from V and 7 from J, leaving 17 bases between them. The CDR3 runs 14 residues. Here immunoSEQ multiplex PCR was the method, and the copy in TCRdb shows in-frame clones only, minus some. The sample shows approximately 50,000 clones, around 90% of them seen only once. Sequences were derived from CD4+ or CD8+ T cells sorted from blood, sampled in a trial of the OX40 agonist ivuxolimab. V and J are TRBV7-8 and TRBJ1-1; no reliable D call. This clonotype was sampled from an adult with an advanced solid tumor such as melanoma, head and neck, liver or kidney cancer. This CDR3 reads CASSRSRAQLEAFF. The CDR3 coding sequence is TGTGCCAGCAGCAGGAGCCGGGCCCAACTTGAAGCTTTCTTT.